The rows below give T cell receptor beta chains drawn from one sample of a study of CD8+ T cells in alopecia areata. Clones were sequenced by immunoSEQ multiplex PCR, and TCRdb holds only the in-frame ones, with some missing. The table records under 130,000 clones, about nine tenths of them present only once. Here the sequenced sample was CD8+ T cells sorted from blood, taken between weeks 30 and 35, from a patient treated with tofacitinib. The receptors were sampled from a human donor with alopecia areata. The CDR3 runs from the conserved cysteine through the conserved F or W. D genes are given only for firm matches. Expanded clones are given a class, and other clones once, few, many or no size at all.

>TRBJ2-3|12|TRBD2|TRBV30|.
TGTGCCTGGAGCCTCGGACTAGCGGAGCAGTATTTT
CAWSLGLAEQYF
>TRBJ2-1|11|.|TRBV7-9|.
TGTGCCAGCACCAACTCTAGTGAGCAGTTCTTC
CASTNSSEQFF
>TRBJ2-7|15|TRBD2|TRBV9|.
TGTGCCAGCAGCGTAGATAGCGGGGTCACCTACGAGCAGTACTTC
CASSVDSGVTYEQYF
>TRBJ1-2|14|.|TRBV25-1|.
TGTGCCACCGAAGATCGGGGGCGCGGCTATGGCTACACCTTC
CATEDRGRGYGYTF
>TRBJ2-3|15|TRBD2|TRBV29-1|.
TGCAGCGTCGATGGCGGGGGAGTGATTACAGATACGCAGTATTTT
CSVDGGGVITDTQYF
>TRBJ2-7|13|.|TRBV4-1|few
TGCGCCAGCAGCCCCCCAGGGGTCTACGAGCAGTACTTC
CASSPPGVYEQYF
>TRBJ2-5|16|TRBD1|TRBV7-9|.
TGTGCCAGCAGGCCTTCTGTCGGGACAGCCCAAGAGACCCAGTACTTC
CASRPSVGTAQETQYF
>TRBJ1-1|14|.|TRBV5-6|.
TGTGCCAGCAGCTCGCCCAGGGAGAACACTGAAGCTTTCTTT
CASSSPRENTEAFF
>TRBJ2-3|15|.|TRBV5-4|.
TGTGCCAGCAGCTTGAGTAGTAGAGAGGCGGATACGCAGTATTTT
CASSLSSREADTQYF
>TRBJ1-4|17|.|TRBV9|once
TGTGCCAGCAGCGTAGTGGCAGGGGAAGCAACTAATGAAAAACTGTTTTTT
CASSVVAGEATNEKLFF
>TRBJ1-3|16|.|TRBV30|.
TGTGCCTGGAGTGTACCCTCCGGAGCCTCTGGAAACACCATATATTTT
CAWSVPSGASGNTIYF
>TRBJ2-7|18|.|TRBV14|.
TGTGCCAGCAGCCAAGAACGTAGGGTTCTTCCACTGGACTACGAGCAGTACTTC
CASSQERRVLPLDYEQYF
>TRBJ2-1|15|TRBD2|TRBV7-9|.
TGTGCCAGCAGCGGACTAGCGGAGCTCTACAATGAGCAGTTCTTC
CASSGLAELYNEQFF
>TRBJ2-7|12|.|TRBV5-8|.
TGTGCCAGCAGCCTACCCTCCTACGAGCAGTACTTC
CASSLPSYEQYF
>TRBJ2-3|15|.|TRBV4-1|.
TGCGCCAGCAGCCATTGCAGCGGATGCACAGATACGCAGTATTTT
CASSHCSGCTDTQYF
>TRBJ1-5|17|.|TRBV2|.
TGTGCCAGCAGTGAATCGTTGGAGGGGATGATCAATCAGCCCCAGCATTTT
CASSESLEGMINQPQHF
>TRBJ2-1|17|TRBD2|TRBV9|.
TGTGCCAGCAGCGGAAACCCGGGACTAGCGGGGCACAATGAGCAGTTCTTC
CASSGNPGLAGHNEQFF
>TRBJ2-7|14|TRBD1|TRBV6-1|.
TGTGCCAGCACCATCGACAGGGGGGTGTACGAGCAGTACTTC
CASTIDRGVYEQYF
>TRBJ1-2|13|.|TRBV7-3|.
TGTGCCAGCAGCTCCGACGCGACGGTGGGCTACACCTTC
CASSSDATVGYTF
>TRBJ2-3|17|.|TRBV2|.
TGTGCCAGCAGTGAGGGGCTTGGGCAGGTGGATTCAGATACGCAGTATTTT
CASSEGLGQVDSDTQYF
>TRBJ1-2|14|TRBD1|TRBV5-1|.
TGCGCCAGCAGCCTACGGACAGGGAACTATGGCTACACCTTC
CASSLRTGNYGYTF
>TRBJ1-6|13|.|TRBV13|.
TGTGCCAGCGGTTCAGGTTTTAATTCACCCCTCCACTTT
CASGSGFNSPLHF
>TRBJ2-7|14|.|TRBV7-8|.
TGTGCCAGCAGCTTCAGGCGGGGACCCTACGAGCAGTACTTC
CASSFRRGPYEQYF
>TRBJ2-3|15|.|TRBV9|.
TGTGCCAGCAGCGTAGAGGGGCAAAGCACAGATACGCAGTATTTT
CASSVEGQSTDTQYF
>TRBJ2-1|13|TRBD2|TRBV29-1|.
TGTAGCGTTGAAGGACTAGAGTTAGATGAGCAGTTCTTC
CSVEGLELDEQFF
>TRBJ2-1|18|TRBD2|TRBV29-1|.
TGCAGCGTTGAAAGCGTGGTAGCGGGATCAACGGAGTGGGATGAGCAGTTCTTC
CSVESVVAGSTEWDEQFF
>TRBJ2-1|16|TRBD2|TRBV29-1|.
TGCAGCGTTGAGGGGGCTAGCGGGAGCTCCTACAATGAGCAGTTCTTC
CSVEGASGSSYNEQFF
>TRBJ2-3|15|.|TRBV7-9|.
TGTGCCAGCAGTTTCGAGGGCGGGGCTGGAGATACGCAGTATTTT
CASSFEGGAGDTQYF
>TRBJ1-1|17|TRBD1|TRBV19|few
TGTGCCAGTAGTACAGTCCCGGGACAGGGGTTGAACACTGAAGCTTTCTTT
CASSTVPGQGLNTEAFF